One and the same sample provided the 8 T cell receptor beta chains below, sequenced in a study of T-cell reconstitution after alpha-beta-depleted transplantation in children. A library of TCRbeta sequences, prepared with unique molecular identifiers, was generated. One entry per CDR3 protein results from TCRdb running MiXCR on the PCR reads. Of some 500,000 distinct CDR3 sequences in the sample, around 16% were seen once. The input for sequencing was PBMCs from the stem cell graft donor, taken from the stem cell graft. These receptor sequences come from a human donor who donated a stem cell graft to a child with acute lymphoblastic leukemia.

The CDR3 sequence: CASSLAVEKKQFF. CDR3 in DNA: TGCGCCAGCAGCTTGGCCGTGGAAAAAAAGCAGTTCTTC. The genes are TRBV5-1 and TRBJ2-1; D gene uncertain. The ends were cut back, 0 bases at V and 11 bases at J, with 12 bases in the middle. Germline CDR1 and CDR2: SGHRS and YFSETQ. This CDR3 has 13 amino acids.

This clonotype occurred many times. J is TRBJ2-6 and V is TRBV10-2, with D unclear. The V and J ends lost 3 bases and 0 bases respectively, with 3 bases between them. The CDR3 extends over 14 amino acids. CDR1 and CDR2 from the germline V gene are WSHSY and SAAADI. The DNA for the CDR3 is TGCGCCAGCAGTGAAGGCTCTGGGGCCAACGTCCTGACTTTC. Protein sequence: CASSEGSGANVLTF.

This clonotype was counted at least ten times. The chain carries TRBV12-3 or TRBV12-4 and TRBJ2-7, with TRBD1 as a possible D gene (6 bases). The CDR3 has 12 residues. Trimming stripped 5 bases from V and 6 bases from J, with 11 bases between. The CDR3 DNA reads TGTGCCAGCAGTCACCGCAGGGGCGAGCAGTACTTC. Its protein product is CASSHRRGEQYF.

The chain links TRBV4-1 to TRBJ2-1, with 10 bases identical to TRBD2. Germline V gene data show CDR1 as MGHRA and CDR2 as YSYEKL. With V trimmed by 2 bases and J by 4 bases, 11 bases remained unmatched. This CDR3 has 18 residues. The CDR3 DNA reads TGCGCCAGCAGCCAACCCAGCATACTAGCGGGGAATTACAATGAGCAGTTCTTC. This translates into CASSQPSILAGNYNEQFF.

The chain couples TRBV5-1 to TRBJ2-7, with 7 bases lining up with TRBD2. This CDR3 contains 15 residues. V was pared by 4 bases and J by 5 bases, with 12 bases of the junction left unmatched. Germline CDR1 is SGHRS and CDR2 is YFSETQ. The CDR3 spells CASSEPGLSLHEQYF. In DNA, the CDR3 is TGCGCCAGCAGCGAGCCGGGACTATCCCTCCACGAGCAGTACTTC.

CDR3 loop: CASSFRGGTGELFF. The CDR3 region has the DNA TGTGCCAGCAGTTTCCGGGGTGGCACCGGGGAGCTGTTTTTT. V is TRBV12-3 or TRBV12-4 and J is TRBJ2-2; weak D call: TRBD2 (5 bases). The CDR3 is made up of 14 amino acids. V was shortened by 3 bases and J by 4 bases, with 9 bases between the two germline ends.

In its sample, this clonotype was seen a few times. The chain joins TRBV5-5 to TRBJ2-7, with a possible D match to TRBD2 (6 bases). The germline V and J ends were trimmed by 6 bases and 2 bases, with 18 bases remaining between them. Germline CDR1 and CDR2: SGHKS and YYEKEE (reference sequence). The CDR3 is 15 amino acids. In nucleotides, the CDR3 is TGTGCCAGCAACACCTTAGCGGTCCTCCCCTACGAGCAGTACTTC. Protein product: CASNTLAVLPYEQYF. The entire variable domain, with the rest obtained from reference TRBV5-5 and TRBJ2-7, is as follows: DAGVTQSPTHLIKTRGQQVTLRCSPISGHKSVSWYQQVLGQGPQFIFQYYEKEERGRGNFPDRFSARQFPNYSSELNVNALLLGDSALYLCASNTLAVLPYEQYFGPGTRLTVT.

The chain recombines TRBV24-1 with TRBJ1-1; no reliable D call. V lost 1 base and J 6 bases, leaving 26 bases between the germline ends. Germline lookup yields CDR1 KGHDR and CDR2 SFDVKD. The CDR3 totals 19 residues. The CDR3: CATSDFPVGVWGFSSEAFF. CDR3 nucleotides: TGTGCCACCAGTGATTTTCCGGTTGGGGTGTGGGGTTTTAGCTCTGAAGCTTTCTTT.